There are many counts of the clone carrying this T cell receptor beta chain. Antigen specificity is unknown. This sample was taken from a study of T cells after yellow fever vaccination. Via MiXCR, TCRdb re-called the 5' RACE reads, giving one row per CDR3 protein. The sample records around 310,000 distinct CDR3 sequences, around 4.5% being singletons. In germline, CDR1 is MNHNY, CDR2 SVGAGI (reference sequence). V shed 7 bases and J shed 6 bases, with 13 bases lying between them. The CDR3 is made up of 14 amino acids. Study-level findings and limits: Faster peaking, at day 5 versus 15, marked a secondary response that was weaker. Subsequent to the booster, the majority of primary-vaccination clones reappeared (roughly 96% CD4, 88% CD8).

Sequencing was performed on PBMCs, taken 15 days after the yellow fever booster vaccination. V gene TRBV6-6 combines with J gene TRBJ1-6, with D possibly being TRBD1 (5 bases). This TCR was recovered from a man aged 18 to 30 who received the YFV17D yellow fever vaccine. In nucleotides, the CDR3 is TGTGCCAGCACCTGGGGACGGATTAATTCACCCCTCCACTTT. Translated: CASTWGRINSPLHF.